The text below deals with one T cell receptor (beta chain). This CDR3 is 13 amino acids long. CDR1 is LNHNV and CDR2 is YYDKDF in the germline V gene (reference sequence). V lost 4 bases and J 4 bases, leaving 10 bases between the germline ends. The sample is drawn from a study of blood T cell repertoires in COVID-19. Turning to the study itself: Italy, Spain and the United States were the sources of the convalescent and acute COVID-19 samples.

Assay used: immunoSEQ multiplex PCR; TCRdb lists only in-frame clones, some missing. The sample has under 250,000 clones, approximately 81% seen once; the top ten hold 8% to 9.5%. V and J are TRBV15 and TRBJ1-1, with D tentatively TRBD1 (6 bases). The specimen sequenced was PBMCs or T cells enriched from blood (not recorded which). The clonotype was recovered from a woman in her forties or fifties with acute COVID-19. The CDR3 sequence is CATSISQGTEAFF. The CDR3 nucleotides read TGTGCCACCAGCATTTCACAGGGCACTGAAGCTTTCTTT. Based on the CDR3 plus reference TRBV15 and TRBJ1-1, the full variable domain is DAMVIQNPRYQVTQFGKPVTLSCSQTLNHNVMYWYQQKSSQAPKLLFHYYDKDFNNEADTPDNFQSRRPNTSFCFLDIRSPGLGDTAMYLCATSISQGTEAFFGQGTRLTVV.